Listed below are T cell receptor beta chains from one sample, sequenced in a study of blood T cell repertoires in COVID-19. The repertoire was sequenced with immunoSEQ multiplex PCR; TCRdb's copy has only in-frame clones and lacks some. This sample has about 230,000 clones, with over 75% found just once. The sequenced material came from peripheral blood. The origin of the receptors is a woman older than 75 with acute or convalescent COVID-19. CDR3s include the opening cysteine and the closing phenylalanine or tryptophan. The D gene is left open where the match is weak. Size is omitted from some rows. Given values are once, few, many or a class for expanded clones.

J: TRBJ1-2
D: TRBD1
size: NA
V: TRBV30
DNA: TGTGCCTGGACAGGGGGGACTAACTATGGCTACACCTTC
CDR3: CAWTGGTNYGYTF

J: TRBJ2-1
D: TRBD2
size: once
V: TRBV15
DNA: TGTGCCACCAGCCCGCGGGGGACTATCAATGAGCAGTTCTTC
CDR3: CATSPRGTINEQFF

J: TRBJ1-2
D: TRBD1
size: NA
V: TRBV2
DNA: TGTGCCAGCTTTGGGACAGGGGGCTACGCGGTCTATGGCTACACCTTC
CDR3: CASFGTGGYAVYGYTF

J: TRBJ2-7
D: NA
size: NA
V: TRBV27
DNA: TGTGCCAGCAGCCAAGCCCTGAGCTCCTACGAGCAGTACTTC
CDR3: CASSQALSSYEQYF

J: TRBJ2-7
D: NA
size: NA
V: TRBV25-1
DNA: TGTGCCTGTGGCAGGGGATCCTACGAGCAGTACTTC
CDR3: CACGRGSYEQYF

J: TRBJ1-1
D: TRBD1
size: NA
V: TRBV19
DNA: TGTGCCAGTAGTATGGCCAGGGGGCGGACTGAAGCTTTCTTT
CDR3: CASSMARGRTEAFF

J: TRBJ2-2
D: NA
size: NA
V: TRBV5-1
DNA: TGCGCCAGCAGCTTTGGTAGCGGCTTTGCGAACACCGGGGAGCTGTTTTTT
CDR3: CASSFGSGFANTGELFF

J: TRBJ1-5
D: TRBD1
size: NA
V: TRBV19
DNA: TGTGCCAGTACCATTTGGGGGGGGACAGGGAATCAGCCCCAGCATTTT
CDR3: CASTIWGGTGNQPQHF

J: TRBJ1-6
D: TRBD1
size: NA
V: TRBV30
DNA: TGTGCCTGGAGTGCCGGGACAGGGCTTAATTCACCCCTCCACTTT
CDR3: CAWSAGTGLNSPLHF

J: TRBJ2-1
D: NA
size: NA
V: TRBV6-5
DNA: TGTGCCAGCAGTCCCCCGGGACTTACGCTCAATGAGCAGTTCTTC
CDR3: CASSPPGLTLNEQFF

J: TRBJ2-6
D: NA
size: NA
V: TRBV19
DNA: TGTGCCAGTAGTATCCCTAACTCTGGGGCCAACGTCCTGACTTTC
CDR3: CASSIPNSGANVLTF

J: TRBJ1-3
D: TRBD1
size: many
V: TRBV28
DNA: TGTGCCAGCAGCCGGGACAGGTTACAAAAAGGCACCATATATTTT
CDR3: CASSRDRLQKGTIYF

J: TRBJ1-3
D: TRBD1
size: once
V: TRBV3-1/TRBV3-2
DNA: TGTGCCAGCAGCCAACTTATCGCCGGGACAGGGGGAAACACCATATATTTT
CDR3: CASSQLIAGTGGNTIYF

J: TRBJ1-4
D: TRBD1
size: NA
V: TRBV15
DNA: TGTGCTGTACAGGCGGGACAGTCTAATGAAAAACTGTTTTTT
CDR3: CAVQAGQSNEKLFF

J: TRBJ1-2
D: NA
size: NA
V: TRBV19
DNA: TGTGCCAGTAGTATACAGGGTAACTATGGCTACACCTTC
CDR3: CASSIQGNYGYTF

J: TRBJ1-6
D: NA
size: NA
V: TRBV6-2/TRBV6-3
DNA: TGTGCCAGCAGTTACGTAAGCGGCAGGTATTCACCCCTCCACTTT
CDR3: CASSYVSGRYSPLHF

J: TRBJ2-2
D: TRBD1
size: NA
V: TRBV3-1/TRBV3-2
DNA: TGTGCCAGCAGCCCACGACAGGGTATGGACACCGGGGAGCTGTTTTTT
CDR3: CASSPRQGMDTGELFF